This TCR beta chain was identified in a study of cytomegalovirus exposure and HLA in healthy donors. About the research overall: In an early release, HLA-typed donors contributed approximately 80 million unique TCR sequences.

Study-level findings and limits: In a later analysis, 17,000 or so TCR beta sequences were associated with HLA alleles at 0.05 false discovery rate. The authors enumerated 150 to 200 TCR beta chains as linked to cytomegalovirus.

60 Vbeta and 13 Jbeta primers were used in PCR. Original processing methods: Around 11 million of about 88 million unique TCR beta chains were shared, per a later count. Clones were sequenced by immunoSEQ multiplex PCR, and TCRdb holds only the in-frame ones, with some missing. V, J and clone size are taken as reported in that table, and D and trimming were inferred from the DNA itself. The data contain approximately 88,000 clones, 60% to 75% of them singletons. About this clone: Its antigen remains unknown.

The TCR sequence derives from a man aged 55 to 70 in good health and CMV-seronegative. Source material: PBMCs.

DNA for the CDR3: TGTGCCAGCAGCACCCGGCCGACGACAGGGTCTGAAGCTTTCTTT. Translating it yields CASSTRPTTGSEAFF. V usage is TRBV11-3 and J usage is TRBJ1-1, with 7 bases matching TRBD1. The germline gives CDR1 SGHNT, CDR2 YENEEA. Trimming took 5 bases from V and 6 from J; bases not matched to a gene: 12. The CDR3 is 15 residues long.